This T cell receptor (beta chain) is drawn from a study of cytomegalovirus exposure and HLA in healthy donors. Study details: In an earlier analysis, 95 million to 140 million unique TCR beta sequences were found from 150 million to 200 million T cells. General study results and limits: A later analysis showed that HLA-associated TCR beta chains had undergone more clonal expansion than equally common others.

The CDR3 extends over 13 amino acids. V lost 1 base and J lost 3, with 7 bases in between. CDR1 SGHVS and CDR2 FQNEAQ come from the germline V gene. On this clone itself: What it binds is not known.

A multiplex PCR was run with 60 Vbeta primers and 13 Jbeta primers. Assay: immunoSEQ multiplex PCR; the TCRdb copy retains only in-frame clones and omits some. The table shows roughly 150,000 clones, with approximately 73% occurring only once. This TCR derives from a man aged 25-45 years in good health and CMV-seropositive. The chain links TRBV7-8 to TRBJ2-7, with D maybe TRBD2 (6 bases). The sequenced sample consisted of PBMCs. CDR3 sequence (DNA): TGTGCCAGCAGCTTAGTGGGGGGCTACGAGCAGTACTTC. Translating it yields CASSLVGGYEQYF.